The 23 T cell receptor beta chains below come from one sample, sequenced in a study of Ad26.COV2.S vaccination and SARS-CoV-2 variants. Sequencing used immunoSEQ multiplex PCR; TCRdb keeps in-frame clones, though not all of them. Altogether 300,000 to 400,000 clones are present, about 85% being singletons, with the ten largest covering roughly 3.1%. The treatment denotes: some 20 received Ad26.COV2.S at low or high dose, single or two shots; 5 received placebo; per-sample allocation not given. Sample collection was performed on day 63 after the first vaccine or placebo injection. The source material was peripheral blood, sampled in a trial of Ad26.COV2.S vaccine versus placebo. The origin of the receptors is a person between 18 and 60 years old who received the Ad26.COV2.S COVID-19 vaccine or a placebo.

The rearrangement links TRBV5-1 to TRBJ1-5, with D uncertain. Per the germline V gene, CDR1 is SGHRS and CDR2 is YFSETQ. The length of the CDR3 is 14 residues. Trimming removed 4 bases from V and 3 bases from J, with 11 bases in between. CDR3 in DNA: TGCGCCAGCAGCCCAACGGGAACCAATCAGCCCCAGCATTTT. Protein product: CASSPTGTNQPQHF.

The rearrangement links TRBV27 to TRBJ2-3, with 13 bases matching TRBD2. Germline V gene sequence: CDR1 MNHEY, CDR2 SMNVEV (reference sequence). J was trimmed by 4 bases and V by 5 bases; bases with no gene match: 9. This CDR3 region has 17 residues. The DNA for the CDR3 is TGTGCCAGCAGTCCGGCAGGGACTAGCGGGGAAGCAGATACGCAGTATTTT. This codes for CASSPAGTSGEADTQYF.

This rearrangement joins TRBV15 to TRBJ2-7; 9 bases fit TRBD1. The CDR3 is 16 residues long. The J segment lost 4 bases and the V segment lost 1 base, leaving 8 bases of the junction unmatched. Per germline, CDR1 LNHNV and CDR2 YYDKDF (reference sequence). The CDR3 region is CATSRASGTGPYEQYF. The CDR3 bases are TGTGCCACCAGCAGAGCCTCCGGGACAGGGCCTTACGAGCAGTACTTC.

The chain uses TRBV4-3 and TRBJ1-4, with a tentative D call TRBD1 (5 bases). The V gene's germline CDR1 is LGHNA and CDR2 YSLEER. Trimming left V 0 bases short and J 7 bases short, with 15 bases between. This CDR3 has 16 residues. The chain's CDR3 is CASSQEPVRASEKLFF. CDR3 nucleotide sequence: TGCGCCAGCAGCCAAGAACCGGTCAGGGCGTCTGAAAAACTGTTTTTT.

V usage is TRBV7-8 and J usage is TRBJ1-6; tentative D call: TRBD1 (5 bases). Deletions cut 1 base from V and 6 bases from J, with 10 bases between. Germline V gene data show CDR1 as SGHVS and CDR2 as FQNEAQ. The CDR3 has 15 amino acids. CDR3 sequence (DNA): TGTGCCAGCAGCTTAGGTCAGGGAGGTAATTCACCCCTCCACTTT. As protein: CASSLGQGGNSPLHF.

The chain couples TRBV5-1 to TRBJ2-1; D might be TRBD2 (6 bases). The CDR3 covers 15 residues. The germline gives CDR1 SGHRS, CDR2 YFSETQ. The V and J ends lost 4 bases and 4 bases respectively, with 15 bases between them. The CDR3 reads CASSRVRDSYNEQFF. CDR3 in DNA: TGCGCCAGCAGCAGGGTCCGGGACTCGTACAATGAGCAGTTCTTC. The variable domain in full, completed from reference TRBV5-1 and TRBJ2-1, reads KAGVTQTPRYLIKTRGQQVTLSCSPISGHRSVSWYQQTPGQGLQFLFEYFSETQRNKGNFPGRFSGRQFSNSRSEMNVSTLELGDSALYLCASSRVRDSYNEQFFGPGTRLTVL.

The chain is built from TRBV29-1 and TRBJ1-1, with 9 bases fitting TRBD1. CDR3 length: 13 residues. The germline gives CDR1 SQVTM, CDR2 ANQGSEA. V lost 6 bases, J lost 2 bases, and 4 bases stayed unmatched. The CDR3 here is CSVQQGANTEAFF. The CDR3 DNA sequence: TGCAGCGTCCAACAGGGGGCCAACACTGAAGCTTTCTTT.

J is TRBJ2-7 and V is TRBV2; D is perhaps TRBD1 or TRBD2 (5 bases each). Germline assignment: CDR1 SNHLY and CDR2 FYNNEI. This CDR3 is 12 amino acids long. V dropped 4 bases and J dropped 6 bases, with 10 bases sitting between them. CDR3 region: CASSGDRSEQYF. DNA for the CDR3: TGTGCCAGCAGTGGGGACCGAAGCGAGCAGTACTTC.

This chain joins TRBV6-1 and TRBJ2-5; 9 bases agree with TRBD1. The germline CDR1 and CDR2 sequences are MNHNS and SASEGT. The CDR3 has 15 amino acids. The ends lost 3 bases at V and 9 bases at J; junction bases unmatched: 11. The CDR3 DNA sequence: TGTGCCAGCAGTGACGACGACAGGGGGGTTTGGTCCCAGTACTTC. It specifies CASSDDDRGVWSQYF.

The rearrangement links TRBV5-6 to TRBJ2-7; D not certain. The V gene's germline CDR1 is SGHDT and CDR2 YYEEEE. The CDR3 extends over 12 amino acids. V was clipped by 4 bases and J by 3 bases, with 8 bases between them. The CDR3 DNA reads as TGTGCCAGCAGCGCGGACCGCTACGAGCAGTACTTC. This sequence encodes CASSADRYEQYF.

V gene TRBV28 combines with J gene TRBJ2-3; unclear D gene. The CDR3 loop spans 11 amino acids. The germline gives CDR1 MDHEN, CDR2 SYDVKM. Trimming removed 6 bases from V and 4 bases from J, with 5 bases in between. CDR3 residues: CASSLPDTQYF. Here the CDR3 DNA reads TGTGCCAGCAGCCTTCCAGATACGCAGTATTTT.

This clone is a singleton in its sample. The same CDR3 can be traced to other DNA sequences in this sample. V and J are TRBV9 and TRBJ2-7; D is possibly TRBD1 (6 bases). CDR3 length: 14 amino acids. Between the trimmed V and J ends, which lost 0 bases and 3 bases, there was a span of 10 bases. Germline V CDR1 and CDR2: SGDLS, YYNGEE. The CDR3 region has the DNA TGTGCCAGCAGCGTAGCCGGGACAAGCTACGAGCAGTACTTC. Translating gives CASSVAGTSYEQYF.

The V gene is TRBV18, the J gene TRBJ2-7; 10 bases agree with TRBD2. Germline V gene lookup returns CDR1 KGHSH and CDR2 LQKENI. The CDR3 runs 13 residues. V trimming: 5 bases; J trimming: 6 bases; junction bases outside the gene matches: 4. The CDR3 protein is CASSERLAGEQYF. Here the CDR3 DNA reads TGTGCCAGCTCAGAAAGACTAGCGGGCGAGCAGTACTTC.

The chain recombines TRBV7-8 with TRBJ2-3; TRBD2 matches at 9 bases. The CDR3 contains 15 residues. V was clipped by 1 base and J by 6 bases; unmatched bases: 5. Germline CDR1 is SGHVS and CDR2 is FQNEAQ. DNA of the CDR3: TGTGCCAGCAGCTTAGATAGCGGGGGTTTTGATACGCAGTATTTT. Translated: CASSLDSGGFDTQYF. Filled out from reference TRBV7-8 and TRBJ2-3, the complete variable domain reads GAGVSQSPRYKVAKRGQDVALRCDPISGHVSLFWYQQALGQGPEFLTYFQNEAQLDKSGLPSDRFFAERPEGSVSTLKIQRTQQEDSAVYLCASSLDSGGFDTQYFGPGTRLTVL.

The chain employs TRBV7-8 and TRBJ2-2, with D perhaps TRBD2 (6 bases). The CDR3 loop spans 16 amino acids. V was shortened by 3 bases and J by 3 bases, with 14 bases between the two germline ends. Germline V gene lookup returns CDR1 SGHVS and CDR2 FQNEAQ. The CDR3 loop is CASSFLAPSDTGELFF. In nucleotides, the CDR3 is TGTGCCAGCAGCTTCCTAGCGCCTTCGGACACCGGGGAGCTGTTTTTT.

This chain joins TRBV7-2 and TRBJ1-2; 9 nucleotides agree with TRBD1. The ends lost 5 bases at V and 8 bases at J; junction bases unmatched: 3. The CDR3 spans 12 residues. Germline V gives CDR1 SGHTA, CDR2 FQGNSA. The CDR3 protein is CASSRTGDGYTF. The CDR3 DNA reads TGTGCCAGCAGCCGGACAGGGGACGGCTACACCTTC.

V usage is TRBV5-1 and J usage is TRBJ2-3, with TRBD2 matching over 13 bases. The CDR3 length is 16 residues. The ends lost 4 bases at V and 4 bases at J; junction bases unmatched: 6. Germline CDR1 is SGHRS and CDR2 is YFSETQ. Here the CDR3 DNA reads TGCGCCAGCAGCACAGGACTAGCGGGAGATTCAGATACGCAGTATTTT. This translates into CASSTGLAGDSDTQYF.

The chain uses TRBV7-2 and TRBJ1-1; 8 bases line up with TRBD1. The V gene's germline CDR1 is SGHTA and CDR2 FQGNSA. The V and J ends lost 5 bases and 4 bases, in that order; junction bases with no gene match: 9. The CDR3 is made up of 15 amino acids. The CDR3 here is CASSPWTGWGTEAFF. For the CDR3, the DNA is TGTGCCAGCAGCCCTTGGACAGGGTGGGGCACTGAAGCTTTCTTT.

The CDR3 DNA sequence: TGTGCCAGCAGCCTCGGGACAGGGGGATCTGAAGCTTTCTTT. It codes for CASSLGTGGSEAFF. This sequence joins TRBV3-1 (or the pseudogene TRBV3-2) and TRBJ1-1; TRBD1 agrees at 11 bases. The germline gives CDR1 LGHDT, CDR2 YNNKEL (reference sequence). The length of the CDR3 is 14 residues. V shed 4 bases, J shed 6 bases, and the junction held 4 bases outside the gene matches.

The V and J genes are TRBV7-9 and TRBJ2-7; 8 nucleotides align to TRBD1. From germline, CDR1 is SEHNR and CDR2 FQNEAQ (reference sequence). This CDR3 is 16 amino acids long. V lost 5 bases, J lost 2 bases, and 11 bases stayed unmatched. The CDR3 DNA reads TGTGCCAGCAGCCCCTATCGGACAGGGATGACCTACGAGCAGTACTTC. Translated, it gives CASSPYRTGMTYEQYF. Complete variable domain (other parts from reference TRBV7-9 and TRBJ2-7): DTGVSQNPRHKITKRGQNVTFRCDPISEHNRLYWYRQTLGQGPEFLTYFQNEAQLEKSRLLSDRFSAERPKGSFSTLEIQRTEQGDSAMYLCASSPYRTGMTYEQYFGPGTRLTVT.

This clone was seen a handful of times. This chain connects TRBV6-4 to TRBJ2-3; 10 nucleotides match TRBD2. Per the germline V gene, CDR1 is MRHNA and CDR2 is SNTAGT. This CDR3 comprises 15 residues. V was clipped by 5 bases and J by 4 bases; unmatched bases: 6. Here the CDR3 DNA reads TGTGCCAGCAGTCCCAGCGGGGGGGCCTCAGATACGCAGTATTTT. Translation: CASSPSGGASDTQYF.

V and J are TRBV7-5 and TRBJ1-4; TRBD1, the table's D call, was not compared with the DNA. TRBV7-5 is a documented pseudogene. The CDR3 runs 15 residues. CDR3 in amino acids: CVRSTGTRKKEKLFF. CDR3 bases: TGTGTCAGAAGCACTGGGACACGGAAAAAAGAAAAACTGTTTTTT.

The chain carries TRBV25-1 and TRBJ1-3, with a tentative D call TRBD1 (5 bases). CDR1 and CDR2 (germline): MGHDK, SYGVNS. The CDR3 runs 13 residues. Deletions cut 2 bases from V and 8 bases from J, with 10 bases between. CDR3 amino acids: CASSELTADTIYF. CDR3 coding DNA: TGTGCCAGCAGTGAACTGACAGCCGACACCATATATTTT.